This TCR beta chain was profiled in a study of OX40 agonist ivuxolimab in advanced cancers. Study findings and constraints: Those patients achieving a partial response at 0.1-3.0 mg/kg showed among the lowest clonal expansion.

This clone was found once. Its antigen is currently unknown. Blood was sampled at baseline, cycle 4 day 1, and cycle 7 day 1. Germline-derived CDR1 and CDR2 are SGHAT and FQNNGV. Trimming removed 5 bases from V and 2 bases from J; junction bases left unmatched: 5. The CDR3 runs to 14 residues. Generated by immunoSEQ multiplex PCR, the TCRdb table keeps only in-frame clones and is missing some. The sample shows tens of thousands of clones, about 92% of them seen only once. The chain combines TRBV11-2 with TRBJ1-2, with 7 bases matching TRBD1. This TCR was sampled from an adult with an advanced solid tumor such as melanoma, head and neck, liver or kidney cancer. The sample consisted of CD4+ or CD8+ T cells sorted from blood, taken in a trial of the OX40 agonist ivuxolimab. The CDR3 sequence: CASSPQGGNYGYTF. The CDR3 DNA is TGTGCCAGCAGCCCCCAGGGGGGCAACTATGGCTACACCTTC.